These T cell receptor beta chains were read from a single sample in a study of post-analysis software for immune sequencing data. TCRdb processed the PCR reads anew with MiXCR; each CDR3 protein has one entry. There are 750,000 to 900,000 distinct CDR3 sequences in the sample; about 43% occur only once, and roughly 4.4% lies in the top ten. Sequencing was done on a sample of blood. The receptors here all came from a girl aged 5-17 years with multiple sclerosis. Each CDR3 is given with its conserved first and last residue. Each record gives: CDR3 protein, CDR3 DNA, clone size, V gene, J gene, D gene. The D gene is left open where the match is weak. Size is stated for part of the rows, as once, few or many counts, or as a class when the clone is expanded.

CSARGKRSSYEQYF	TGCAGTGCTAGAGGGAAAAGGAGCTCCTACGAGCAGTACTTC	.	TRBV20-1	TRBJ2-7	.
CSARSRDGQGGRDTQYF	TGCAGTGCTAGATCCCGGGACGGACAAGGAGGGCGAGATACGCAGTATTTT	few	TRBV20-1	TRBJ2-3	.
CATYSGSGANVLTF	TGTGCCACTTACTCAGGGAGTGGGGCCAACGTCCTGACTTTC	.	TRBV10-3	TRBJ2-6	.
CASSSTGGYTEAFF	TGTGCCAGCAGTTCCACAGGGGGGTACACTGAAGCTTTCTTT	.	TRBV12-3/TRBV12-4	TRBJ1-1	TRBD1
CATISGTYEQYF	TGTGCCACCATTTCAGGGACCTACGAGCAGTACTTC	few	TRBV6-5	TRBJ2-7	.
CASSYGPSGHNEQFF	TGTGCCAGCAGTTACGGGCCTAGCGGACACAATGAGCAGTTCTTC	.	TRBV6-6	TRBJ2-1	TRBD2
CSAIGIPSRELFF	TGCAGCGCCATCGGGATCCCCAGTCGGGAGCTGTTTTTT	few	TRBV29-1	TRBJ2-2	.
CASSQSGQNTGELFF	TGTGCCAGCAGCCAATCGGGACAGAACACCGGGGAGCTGTTTTTT	.	TRBV3-1	TRBJ2-2	.
CASSQDNQPQHF	TGTGCCAGCAGCCAAGACAATCAGCCCCAGCATTTT	few	TRBV5-6	TRBJ1-5	.
CSARGTSGSSYEQYF	TGCAGTGCTAGAGGGACTAGCGGAAGCTCCTACGAGCAGTACTTC	.	TRBV20-1	TRBJ2-7	TRBD2
CASSSSGFYEQYF	TGTGCCAGCAGCTCTAGCGGGTTCTACGAGCAGTACTTC	few	TRBV13	TRBJ2-7	TRBD2
CASSNPADTQYF	TGTGCCAGCAGTAACCCCGCTGATACGCAGTATTTT	.	TRBV6-5	TRBJ2-3	.
CASSLGRLEVGAYNEQFF	TGTGCCAGCAGCCTAGGCCGACTAGAGGTAGGGGCATACAATGAGCAGTTCTTC	.	TRBV4-2	TRBJ2-1	.